This T cell receptor (beta chain) comes out of a study of cytomegalovirus exposure and HLA in healthy donors. Overall study context: A previous analysis identified 95 million to 120 million unique TCR beta sequences derived from 180 million or so T cells.

Amplification used 60 Vbeta primers and 13 Jbeta primers. Measured with immunoSEQ multiplex PCR; TCRdb has only the in-frame clones, and not every one. The data show approximately 81,000 clones, about three quarters seen once. In the case of this clone: Its antigen is unknown.

General observations from the study: Association of under 20,000 TCR beta sequences with HLA alleles was found at 0.05 false discovery rate in a later analysis. As a later analysis revealed, most CMV-associated TCR beta chains appeared HLA-restricted.

Germline V gives CDR1 SGHTA, CDR2 FQGNSA. V was shortened by 5 bases and J by 5 bases, with 13 bases between the two germline ends. The CDR3 is 13 residues long. This receptor was taken from a man in his forties or fifties in good health and CMV-seropositive. The V and J genes are TRBV7-2 and TRBJ2-7; D gene unclear. The sample consisted of PBMCs. The chain's CDR3 is CASSRVVPHEQYF. CDR3 in DNA: TGTGCCAGCAGCCGGGTTGTCCCCCACGAGCAGTACTTC.